These T cell receptor beta chains were read from a single sample in a study of radiation and T cells in renal cell carcinoma. The assay was immunoSEQ multiplex PCR, and TCRdb's table has in-frame clones only and misses some. The sample lists some 58,000 clones, roughly four fifths occurring once. The sample was blood, taken from a patient whose treatment included radiotherapy and nephrectomy. These receptors all come from a man aged 55 to 70 with renal cell carcinoma. Both conserved end residues are part of each CDR3. Each record gives: CDR3 DNA, CDR3 protein, clone size, D gene, V gene, J gene, CDR3 length. D genes are given only for firm matches. Clone size appears in some rows only: once, few, many, or a class for an expanded clone.

CDR3nt: TGTGCCAGCAGCCAGCCGCGTGGTTTGAACTATGGCTACACCTTC
CDR3aa: CASSQPRGLNYGYTF
abundance: NA
d_gene: NA
v_gene: TRBV7-2
j_gene: TRBJ1-2
len: 15

CDR3nt: TGCGCCAGCAGCCTGAGGGCGACTAGCGGGGCTTACAATGAGCAGTTCTTC
CDR3aa: CASSLRATSGAYNEQFF
abundance: NA
d_gene: TRBD2
v_gene: TRBV5-1
j_gene: TRBJ2-1
len: 17

CDR3nt: TGCGCCAGCAGCTTGGCGGGGGATGGCTACACCTTC
CDR3aa: CASSLAGDGYTF
abundance: NA
d_gene: NA
v_gene: TRBV5-1
j_gene: TRBJ1-2
len: 12

CDR3nt: TGTGCCAGCAGCGTAGGAGGGTCGTACACCGGGGAGCTGTTTTTT
CDR3aa: CASSVGGSYTGELFF
abundance: NA
d_gene: NA
v_gene: TRBV9
j_gene: TRBJ2-2
len: 15

CDR3nt: TGTGCCAGCAGAGGAAGCACAGATACGCAGTATTTT
CDR3aa: CASRGSTDTQYF
abundance: once
d_gene: NA
v_gene: TRBV9
j_gene: TRBJ2-3
len: 12

CDR3nt: TGTGCCAGCAGCCCCCTTAAGCGGGGGGCCTTGCGCGAGCAGTACTTC
CDR3aa: CASSPLKRGALREQYF
abundance: NA
d_gene: TRBD2
v_gene: TRBV11-2
j_gene: TRBJ2-7
len: 16

CDR3nt: TGTGCCAGCAGCCTGGCCAGGGGGACAGGGGGGAAAAATTCACCCCTCCACTTT
CDR3aa: CASSLARGTGGKNSPLHF
abundance: NA
d_gene: TRBD1
v_gene: TRBV7-9
j_gene: TRBJ1-6
len: 18

CDR3nt: TGTGCCAGCACTCCTACCCAGGGTTTACCTGAAGCTTTCTTT
CDR3aa: CASTPTQGLPEAFF
abundance: NA
d_gene: NA
v_gene: TRBV6-5
j_gene: TRBJ1-1
len: 14

CDR3nt: TGCGCCAGCAGCTTGGAATCAGCTAGCACAGATACGCAGTATTTT
CDR3aa: CASSLESASTDTQYF
abundance: once
d_gene: NA
v_gene: TRBV5-1
j_gene: TRBJ2-3
len: 15

CDR3nt: TGTGCCAGCAGTTATCTTTGGCAGGGGAACACCGGGGAGCTGTTTTTT
CDR3aa: CASSYLWQGNTGELFF
abundance: NA
d_gene: NA
v_gene: TRBV6-5
j_gene: TRBJ2-2
len: 16

CDR3nt: TGTGCCAGCTCACGACTGGAGGACACTGAAGCTTTCTTT
CDR3aa: CASSRLEDTEAFF
abundance: NA
d_gene: NA
v_gene: TRBV18
j_gene: TRBJ1-1
len: 13

CDR3nt: TGCAGCGTTGGAGAGGACAGTAGGAACACTGAAGCTTTCTTT
CDR3aa: CSVGEDSRNTEAFF
abundance: NA
d_gene: NA
v_gene: TRBV29-1
j_gene: TRBJ1-1
len: 14

CDR3nt: TGCGCCAGCAGTGAGTCCGGATTTACTGAAGCTTTCTTT
CDR3aa: CASSESGFTEAFF
abundance: few
d_gene: NA
v_gene: TRBV10-1
j_gene: TRBJ1-1
len: 13

CDR3nt: TGTGCCAGCCGACATTTCAATCAGCCCCAGCATTTT
CDR3aa: CASRHFNQPQHF
abundance: NA
d_gene: NA
v_gene: TRBV19
j_gene: TRBJ1-5
len: 12

CDR3nt: TGTGCCAGCAGTATTGCCGGGAGATTCTATGGCTACACCTTC
CDR3aa: CASSIAGRFYGYTF
abundance: NA
d_gene: NA
v_gene: TRBV6-5
j_gene: TRBJ1-2
len: 14

CDR3nt: TGCAGCGGCGACCCCGGGACTAGCGGGACTGAGCAGTTCTTC
CDR3aa: CSGDPGTSGTEQFF
abundance: NA
d_gene: TRBD2
v_gene: TRBV29-1
j_gene: TRBJ2-1
len: 14

CDR3nt: TGTGCCAGCAGCTTAGTATCTACTGGAAACACCATATATTTT
CDR3aa: CASSLVSTGNTIYF
abundance: few
d_gene: NA
v_gene: TRBV7-6
j_gene: TRBJ1-3
len: 14

CDR3nt: TGTGCCGTAAAAAGGCTGGACGTCCAAGAGACCCAGTACTTC
CDR3aa: CAVKRLDVQETQYF
abundance: NA
d_gene: NA
v_gene: TRBV6-5
j_gene: TRBJ2-5
len: 14

CDR3nt: TGTGCCAGCAGCTTGGACCCGGGAGAGGGGAACATTCAGTACTTC
CDR3aa: CASSLDPGEGNIQYF
abundance: few
d_gene: NA
v_gene: TRBV5-6
j_gene: TRBJ2-4
len: 15

CDR3nt: TGCAGCGAAAGGGACAGGGGTTCGGAAAAACTGTTTTTT
CDR3aa: CSERDRGSEKLFF
abundance: once
d_gene: TRBD1
v_gene: TRBV29-1
j_gene: TRBJ1-4
len: 13

CDR3nt: TGTGCCAGTGTGGGACAGGCGCCCTATGGCTACACCTTC
CDR3aa: CASVGQAPYGYTF
abundance: NA
d_gene: TRBD1
v_gene: TRBV2
j_gene: TRBJ1-2
len: 13

CDR3nt: TGTGCCAGCAGCTTGGAGGGTCAGGGGGCCGGGATAAATGAAAAACTGTTTTTT
CDR3aa: CASSLEGQGAGINEKLFF
abundance: NA
d_gene: TRBD1
v_gene: TRBV5-6
j_gene: TRBJ1-4
len: 18

CDR3nt: TGCAGCGTCGAGGGTGTTCCAGATACGCAGTATTTT
CDR3aa: CSVEGVPDTQYF
abundance: NA
d_gene: NA
v_gene: TRBV29-1
j_gene: TRBJ2-3
len: 12

CDR3nt: TGTGCCAGCAGCTTCACCCCGTGGGCAGATACGCAGTATTTT
CDR3aa: CASSFTPWADTQYF
abundance: NA
d_gene: NA
v_gene: TRBV7-2
j_gene: TRBJ2-3
len: 14

CDR3nt: TGTGCCAGTAGTATCGGTCCACGCAGTGGCAATCAGCCCCAGCATTTT
CDR3aa: CASSIGPRSGNQPQHF
abundance: few
d_gene: NA
v_gene: TRBV19
j_gene: TRBJ1-5
len: 16

CDR3nt: TGTGCCAGCAGCGCCCGGACGGGGGACACTGAAGCTTTCTTT
CDR3aa: CASSARTGDTEAFF
abundance: NA
d_gene: NA
v_gene: TRBV21-1
j_gene: TRBJ1-1
len: 14

CDR3nt: TGTGCCAGCAGCGTCTTCGGCGGGGGGTTGGCTGGAAACACCATATATTTT
CDR3aa: CASSVFGGGLAGNTIYF
abundance: NA
d_gene: NA
v_gene: TRBV9
j_gene: TRBJ1-3
len: 17

CDR3nt: TGTGCCAGTAGTGCACAGGGAGGGGCAGATACGCAGTATTTT
CDR3aa: CASSAQGGADTQYF
abundance: NA
d_gene: NA
v_gene: TRBV19
j_gene: TRBJ2-3
len: 14

CDR3nt: TGCAGCGTTTCAAACCCGTTCAATAACAGGGCAGAGACCCAGTACTTC
CDR3aa: CSVSNPFNNRAETQYF
abundance: NA
d_gene: NA
v_gene: TRBV29-1
j_gene: TRBJ2-5
len: 16

CDR3nt: TGTGCCAGCAGCTCTTCCGTCTTTGATGAGCAGTTCTTC
CDR3aa: CASSSSVFDEQFF
abundance: NA
d_gene: NA
v_gene: TRBV7-2
j_gene: TRBJ2-1
len: 13

CDR3nt: TGTGCCAGCAGAAGGCCTGGGGAAAACACTGAAGCTTTCTTT
CDR3aa: CASRRPGENTEAFF
abundance: NA
d_gene: NA
v_gene: TRBV6-5
j_gene: TRBJ1-1
len: 14

CDR3nt: TGTGCCAGCAGCTTGTCCGGATACAATGAGCAGTTCTTC
CDR3aa: CASSLSGYNEQFF
abundance: NA
d_gene: NA
v_gene: TRBV7-9
j_gene: TRBJ2-1
len: 13

CDR3nt: TGCGCCAGCAGCCCCACGACGGTGAACACTGAAGCTTTCTTT
CDR3aa: CASSPTTVNTEAFF
abundance: NA
d_gene: NA
v_gene: TRBV5-1
j_gene: TRBJ1-1
len: 14

CDR3nt: TGTGCCACCAGCAGTGGGTTGTTGGGGACTAGCGGGAGAGAGACCCAGTACTTC
CDR3aa: CATSSGLLGTSGRETQYF
abundance: NA
d_gene: TRBD2
v_gene: TRBV15
j_gene: TRBJ2-5
len: 18

CDR3nt: TGTGCCAGCAGCTCCCTCGGCGGGGGAAGCGGGGAGCTGTTTTTT
CDR3aa: CASSSLGGGSGELFF
abundance: NA
d_gene: TRBD2
v_gene: TRBV7-2
j_gene: TRBJ2-2
len: 15

CDR3nt: TGTGCCAGCAGCGTCCGGACAGGGCTTACCGGGGAGCTGTTTTTT
CDR3aa: CASSVRTGLTGELFF
abundance: NA
d_gene: TRBD1
v_gene: TRBV9
j_gene: TRBJ2-2
len: 15

CDR3nt: TGTGCCAGCAGCTTGTCCCACGCGGATACGCAGTATTTT
CDR3aa: CASSLSHADTQYF
abundance: NA
d_gene: NA
v_gene: TRBV7-9
j_gene: TRBJ2-3
len: 13

CDR3nt: TGCAGCGTTACAAGCCGGGACTTAGGATATAGCAATCAGCCCCAGCATTTT
CDR3aa: CSVTSRDLGYSNQPQHF
abundance: NA
d_gene: NA
v_gene: TRBV29-1
j_gene: TRBJ1-5
len: 17

CDR3nt: TGTGCCAGCACCGGACAGGATAAAAACATTCAGTACTTC
CDR3aa: CASTGQDKNIQYF
abundance: few
d_gene: TRBD1
v_gene: TRBV2
j_gene: TRBJ2-4
len: 13

CDR3nt: TGTGCCAGCACTCCCCCCGGCCGAGAGGGCACTGAAGCTTTCTTT
CDR3aa: CASTPPGREGTEAFF
abundance: NA
d_gene: NA
v_gene: TRBV6-5
j_gene: TRBJ1-1
len: 15

CDR3nt: TGTGCCTGGAACCCAGAGGTGGTTCACGAGCAGTACTTC
CDR3aa: CAWNPEVVHEQYF
abundance: NA
d_gene: NA
v_gene: TRBV30
j_gene: TRBJ2-7
len: 13

CDR3nt: TGTGCCAGCAGCTTAGTTGCAACTAATGAAAAACTGTTTTTT
CDR3aa: CASSLVATNEKLFF
abundance: once
d_gene: NA
v_gene: TRBV11-2
j_gene: TRBJ1-4
len: 14

CDR3nt: TGTGCCAGCAGTGAAAAAGGGGACATCAATGAGCAGTTCTTC
CDR3aa: CASSEKGDINEQFF
abundance: medium-sized
d_gene: NA
v_gene: TRBV25-1
j_gene: TRBJ2-1
len: 14

CDR3nt: TGTGCCAGCTCCTCGGCACAGGCACTCTATGGCTACACCTTC
CDR3aa: CASSSAQALYGYTF
abundance: NA
d_gene: NA
v_gene: TRBV4-2
j_gene: TRBJ1-2
len: 14

CDR3nt: TGTGCCAGTAGGTCAGGGGTAGGGGCGAACACTGAAGCTTTCTTT
CDR3aa: CASRSGVGANTEAFF
abundance: few
d_gene: NA
v_gene: TRBV19
j_gene: TRBJ1-1
len: 15

CDR3nt: TGTGCCAGCAGCTTTTCCGGCAGGGGGCCGGGGACAGATACGCAGTATTTT
CDR3aa: CASSFSGRGPGTDTQYF
abundance: NA
d_gene: TRBD1
v_gene: TRBV7-6
j_gene: TRBJ2-3
len: 17

CDR3nt: TGTGCCACCAGCCAAAACGAAGAGACCCAGTACTTC
CDR3aa: CATSQNEETQYF
abundance: NA
d_gene: NA
v_gene: TRBV15
j_gene: TRBJ2-5
len: 12

CDR3nt: TGTGCCAGCAGTGAAGGGGTCCCTGAAGCTTTCTTT
CDR3aa: CASSEGVPEAFF
abundance: medium-sized
d_gene: NA
v_gene: TRBV2
j_gene: TRBJ1-1
len: 12

CDR3nt: TGCGCCAGCAGCTTGGTACGCGGGAGGGCCAGAACAGATACGCAGTATTTT
CDR3aa: CASSLVRGRARTDTQYF
abundance: NA
d_gene: TRBD2
v_gene: TRBV5-1
j_gene: TRBJ2-3
len: 17

CDR3nt: TGTGCCAGCAGCTGGGGGACAGGGGGCGATGGTACTGAAGCTTTCTTT
CDR3aa: CASSWGTGGDGTEAFF
abundance: NA
d_gene: TRBD1
v_gene: TRBV7-9
j_gene: TRBJ1-1
len: 16

CDR3nt: TGTGCCAGTAGTATAGCCCCAAGGCAGGGGGCTGGGGATGAGCAGTTCTTC
CDR3aa: CASSIAPRQGAGDEQFF
abundance: NA
d_gene: TRBD1
v_gene: TRBV19
j_gene: TRBJ2-1
len: 17

CDR3nt: TGTGCCAGCGGGCTGTGGGATACGCAGTATTTT
CDR3aa: CASGLWDTQYF
abundance: once
d_gene: NA
v_gene: TRBV11-3
j_gene: TRBJ2-3
len: 11

CDR3nt: TGTGCCAGCAGCTTGGGACTCGCCAGGGCTTTCTTT
CDR3aa: CASSLGLARAFF
abundance: NA
d_gene: NA
v_gene: TRBV7-8
j_gene: TRBJ1-1
len: 12